These 32 T cell receptor beta chains share one sample of origin, sequenced in a study of human T cells and chemical hapten exposure. MiXCR, run by TCRdb on the RACE reads, gives a single entry per CDR3 protein. This table holds approximately 160,000 distinct CDR3 sequences, around a quarter found once. Time point here: patch test 3, about 24 weeks after DPC sensitization. As to treatment: therapeutic diphenylcyclopropenone sensitization with weekly scalp DPC. Sequencing was performed on whole blood, taken in connection with sensitization to the hapten diphenylcyclopropenone (DPC). Receptor source: a woman aged 18-29 years with alopecia areata. Some clones in this sample may be carry-over from other donors' samples.

The V call is TRBV25-1, the J call TRBJ2-3; D is perhaps TRBD1 (6 bases). The V and J ends lost 3 bases and 2 bases respectively, with 9 bases between them. CDR1 is MGHDK, CDR2 SYGVNS, per germline. The CDR3 covers 14 residues. The CDR3 region has the DNA TGTGCCAGCAGTGACAGGGGCCTCACAGATACGCAGTATTTT. It specifies CASSDRGLTDTQYF.

This clonotype was seen a few times. This sequence joins TRBV27 and TRBJ2-1; 8 bases are shared with TRBD2. Germline values: CDR1 MNHEY, CDR2 SMNVEV (reference sequence). The junction had 6 bases not matched to a gene; V was cut back by 7 bases and J by 1 base. The CDR3 is 15 amino acids. CDR3 nucleotides: TGTGCCAGCAACCGCGGGAGGAGTTCCTACAATGAGCAGTTCTTC. This sequence encodes CASNRGRSSYNEQFF.

This chain links TRBV7-9 with TRBJ1-1; D is unresolved. This CDR3 spans 14 amino acids. The germline V gene has CDR1 SEHNR and CDR2 FQNEAQ (reference sequence). The V end lost 2 bases, the J end lost 8 bases, and 15 bases lay between the germline ends. This CDR3 is CASSLYSQTEEAFF. The CDR3 coding sequence is TGTGCCAGCAGCTTATATTCTCAAACAGAAGAAGCTTTCTTT.

The chain joins TRBV12-3 or TRBV12-4 to TRBJ2-4, with TRBD1 matching over 9 bases. The CDR3 contains 15 residues. With V trimmed by 6 bases and J by 6 bases, 9 bases remained unmatched. CDR3 residues: CASSPYRGQVNIQYF. CDR3 nucleotide sequence: TGTGCCAGCAGCCCCTACAGGGGGCAGGTAAACATTCAGTACTTC.

This clonotype turned up a few times. This sequence joins TRBV6-6 and TRBJ2-1; D is unresolved. Germline V gene data show CDR1 as MNHNY and CDR2 as SVGAGI (reference sequence). The CDR3 totals 13 residues. V lost 0 bases, J lost 6 bases, and 6 bases lay in between. Here the CDR3 DNA reads TGTGCCAGCAGTTACTCAGTTAGCAATGAGCAGTTCTTC. Translating it yields CASSYSVSNEQFF.

This rearrangement joins TRBV25-1 to TRBJ1-3, with a weak D call TRBD1 (5 bases). The V end was cut by 6 bases, the J end by 0 bases, with 15 bases between. Germline-derived CDR1 and CDR2 are MGHDK and SYGVNS. CDR3 size: 16 residues. The CDR3 loop is CASRKNGAFSGNTIYF. In nucleotides, the CDR3 is TGTGCCAGCAGGAAAAACGGGGCCTTCTCTGGAAACACCATATATTTT. Full variable domain (outside the CDR3, taken from reference TRBV25-1 and TRBJ1-3): EADIYQTPRYLVIGTGKKITLECSQTMGHDKMYWYQQDPGMELHLIHYSYGVNSTEKGDLSSESTVSRIRTEHFPLTLESARPSHTSQYLCASRKNGAFSGNTIYFGEGSWLTVV.

This rearrangement joins TRBV27 to TRBJ2-1; D gene unclear. This CDR3 has 14 residues. V lost 5 bases, J lost 9 bases, and 17 bases lay in between. Germline CDR1 MNHEY, CDR2 SMNVEV (reference sequence). The CDR3 nucleotides are TGTGCCAGCAGTCCTCTATTGTCCGGCGTTGAGCAGTTCTTC. It encodes CASSPLLSGVEQFF.

V usage is TRBV4-3 and J usage is TRBJ1-2, with D hard to call. Trimming removed 4 bases at V and 2 bases at J, with 14 bases between. The CDR3 runs to 15 residues. CDR1 and CDR2 (germline): LGHNA, YSLEER. The CDR3 DNA reads as TGCGCCAGCAGCCTACGAGGGCGGGAGAACTATGGCTACACCTTC. Translation gives CASSLRGRENYGYTF.

V gene TRBV4-2 combines with J gene TRBJ1-3; D is possibly TRBD1 (5 bases). This CDR3 comprises 17 residues. Trimming took off 2 bases at V and 0 bases at J, with 14 bases between the two ends. Germline V lookup: CDR1 LGHNA, CDR2 YNFKEQ. The CDR3: CASSQRGPNLSGNTIYF. The DNA for the CDR3 is TGTGCCAGCAGCCAAAGGGGACCGAACCTCTCTGGAAACACCATATATTTT.

The rearrangement links TRBV5-1 to TRBJ2-5; D gene uncertain. Per germline, CDR1 SGHRS and CDR2 YFSETQ. The CDR3 runs to 14 residues. Trimming took 0 bases from V and 2 from J, leaving 8 bases between them. This CDR3 is CASSLEAAQETQYF. The CDR3 region has the DNA TGCGCCAGCAGCTTGGAGGCAGCTCAAGAGACCCAGTACTTC.

The chain uses TRBV20-1 and TRBJ2-7, with D perhaps matching TRBD2 (6 bases). V lost 0 bases to trimming and J lost 3 bases, with 15 bases between them. Germline CDR1 reads DFQATT; CDR2 reads SNEGSKA (reference sequence). The CDR3 contains 15 residues. The CDR3 spells CSARDGAGSGYEQYF. The CDR3 region has the DNA TGCAGTGCTAGAGATGGGGCGGGAAGCGGCTACGAGCAGTACTTC.

The rearrangement joins TRBV5-1 to TRBJ1-1, with D possibly TRBD1 on 6 matching bases. CDR1 and CDR2 (germline): SGHRS, YFSETQ. V dropped 3 bases and J dropped 4 bases, with 16 bases sitting between them. The length of the CDR3 is 15 residues. The DNA for the CDR3 is TGCGCCAGCAGCTCGACAGGTGGCGTGGTCACTGAAGCTTTCTTT. Protein product: CASSSTGGVVTEAFF.

The chain uses TRBV2 and TRBJ2-1, with 9 bases identical to TRBD1. Germline V CDR1 and CDR2: SNHLY, FYNNEI. The CDR3 totals 15 residues. After removal of 4 bases from V and 8 bases from J, the junction contained 9 bases not matched to a gene. The CDR3 loop reads CASSARDRVWDEQFF. CDR3 nucleotide sequence: TGTGCCAGCAGTGCAAGGGACAGGGTTTGGGATGAGCAGTTCTTC. Using reference TRBV2 and TRBJ2-1 for the parts outside the CDR3, the full variable domain is EPEVTQTPSHQVTQMGQEVILRCVPISNHLYFYWYRQILGQKVEFLVSFYNNEISEKSEIFDDQFSVERPDGSNFTLKIRSTKLEDSAMYFCASSARDRVWDEQFFGPGTRLTVL.

J is TRBJ1-1 and V is TRBV29-1, with no clear D. V lost 5 bases, J lost 4 bases, and 14 bases lay in between. In germline, CDR1 is SQVTM, CDR2 ANQGSEA. The CDR3 spans 13 residues. CDR3: CSVFTPPATEAFF. CDR3 sequence (DNA): TGCAGCGTTTTTACCCCCCCAGCCACTGAAGCTTTCTTT.

Details on this clonotype: At one end the junction does not follow the germline gene, possibly because of a read error. The chain links TRBV10-2 to TRBJ2-2; no firm D call. Germline V CDR1 and CDR2: WSHSY, SAAADI. This CDR3 is built from 13 residues. CDR3 DNA: TGCGTCAGCAGTGACTGGTTGGCCGGGGAGCTGTTTTTT. Translated, it gives CVSSDWLAGELFF.

This clonotype was observed many times. The chain uses TRBV7-2 and TRBJ1-2; D unclear. Germline CDR1 reads SGHTA; CDR2 reads FQGNSA. Trimming removed 0 bases from V and 3 bases from J, with 5 bases in between. The CDR3 length is 13 residues. Written as DNA, the CDR3 is TGTGCCAGCAGCTTAGCGCGACACTATGGCTACACCTTC. Protein: CASSLARHYGYTF.

This clonotype was observed a few times. This chain connects TRBV7-6 to TRBJ2-3, with D perhaps matching TRBD2 (7 bases). The germline V gene encodes CDR1 SGHVS and CDR2 FNYEAQ. CDR3 length: 15 amino acids. V dropped 0 bases and J dropped 5 bases, with 12 bases sitting between them. The chain's CDR3 is CASSLAGGREDTQYF. The DNA of the CDR3 is TGTGCCAGCAGCTTAGCGGGGGGGCGGGAAGATACGCAGTATTTT.

The chain carries TRBV6-2 or TRBV6-3 and TRBJ2-6, with D perhaps matching TRBD2 (5 bases). Germline CDR1 is MNHEY and CDR2 is SVGEGT. The CDR3 sequence is 16 residues long. The V and J ends lost 8 bases and 1 base respectively, with 15 bases between them. As DNA, the CDR3 is TGTGCCAGCGCGGACCCTTCGGGGTCTGGGGCCAACGTCCTGACTTTC. Translated, it gives CASADPSGSGANVLTF.

In its sample, this clonotype was seen a few times. V usage is TRBV27 and J usage is TRBJ2-7; D is unresolved. The V and J ends lost 11 bases and 1 base respectively, with 12 bases between them. This CDR3 is built from 12 residues. Germline V gene sequence: CDR1 MNHEY, CDR2 SMNVEV (reference sequence). CDR3 sequence (DNA): TGTGCCGTGGGAAAATCGTCCTACGAGCAGTACTTC. Translating gives CAVGKSSYEQYF.

The V gene is TRBV9, the J gene TRBJ2-1, with 14 bases fitting TRBD2. Unmatched junction bases numbered 15, after V lost 7 bases and J lost 9 bases. CDR3 length equals 17 residues. The germline V gene has CDR1 SGDLS and CDR2 YYNGEE. The CDR3 sequence is CASARDRTSGRYGEQFF. The CDR3 DNA reads TGTGCCAGCGCGCGGGACCGGACTAGCGGGAGGTACGGTGAGCAGTTCTTC.

V usage is TRBV20-1 and J usage is TRBJ1-5; D not resolved. V gave up 5 bases and J gave up 7 bases, with 12 bases separating them. The CDR3 has 12 residues. The germline gives CDR1 DFQATT, CDR2 SNEGSKA (reference sequence). The CDR3 nucleotides read TGCAGTGCTCGGGCGGGAGGGCAGCCCCAGCATTTT. Translated, it gives CSARAGGQPQHF.

This clonotype was detected many times. The chain joins TRBV27 to TRBJ1-2; 8 bases fit TRBD1. Looked up from germline, CDR1 is MNHEY and CDR2 is SMNVEV (reference sequence). This CDR3 is 18 amino acids long. The ends lost 0 bases at V and 4 bases at J; junction bases unmatched: 13. The CDR3 sequence is CASSLSWQGALGRYGYTF. Here the CDR3 DNA reads TGTGCCAGCAGTTTATCGTGGCAGGGGGCGCTTGGTCGCTATGGCTACACCTTC.

The V gene is TRBV20-1, the J gene TRBJ2-1; D assignment may be TRBD1 or TRBD2 (5 bases each). The CDR3 totals 17 residues. V lost 5 bases, J lost 4 bases, and 24 bases lay in between. The germline CDR1 and CDR2 sequences are DFQATT and SNEGSKA (reference sequence). CDR3 loop: CSAPPGTPRALYNEQFF. Here the CDR3 DNA reads TGCAGTGCTCCCCCCGGGACCCCCCGGGCCCTTTACAATGAGCAGTTCTTC.

The V gene is TRBV10-3, the J gene TRBJ2-2; D not resolved. Deletions cut 5 bases from V and 0 bases from J, with 4 bases between. CDR1 and CDR2 (germline): ENHRY, SYGVKD. This CDR3 is built from 13 residues. The CDR3 coding sequence is TGTGCCATCAGTTTGACGAACACCGGGGAGCTGTTTTTT. Translated: CAISLTNTGELFF.

V is TRBV9 and J is TRBJ2-1; the D is unclear. This CDR3 is 15 amino acids long. The V end lost 0 bases, the J end lost 0 bases, and 7 bases lay between the germline ends. Germline CDR1 is SGDLS and CDR2 is YYNGEE. DNA of the CDR3: TGTGCCAGCAGCGTAGAGACTTTCTCCTACAATGAGCAGTTCTTC. Encoded protein: CASSVETFSYNEQFF. Full variable domain (missing parts from reference TRBV9 and TRBJ2-1): DSGVTQTPKHLITATGQRVTLRCSPRSGDLSVYWYQQSLDQGLQFLIQYYNGEERAKGNILERFSAQQFPDLHSELNLSSLELGDSALYFCASSVETFSYNEQFFGPGTRLTVL.

This clonotype was found many times. The chain links TRBV27 to TRBJ1-1, with D uncertain. V dropped 5 bases and J dropped 7 bases, with 14 bases sitting between them. This CDR3 has 13 residues. The V gene's germline CDR1 is MNHEY and CDR2 SMNVEV (reference sequence). CDR3 DNA sequence: TGTGCCAGCAGTCTGGCTGTCGGCGGTGAAGCTTTCTTT. Protein: CASSLAVGGEAFF.

V usage is TRBV12-3 or TRBV12-4 and J usage is TRBJ1-4, with TRBD1 matching over 10 bases. Losses at the gene ends were 7 bases for V and 7 bases for J; bases not matched to a gene: 6. This CDR3 is built from 14 residues. CDR3 amino acids: CASKGQGKGEKLFF. Written as DNA, the CDR3 is TGTGCCAGCAAGGGACAGGGGAAAGGTGAAAAACTGTTTTTT.

The chain recombines TRBV20-1 with TRBJ2-7; 13 bases fit TRBD2. The CDR3 extends over 15 amino acids. V was clipped by 3 bases and J by 5 bases; unmatched bases: 7. Per germline, CDR1 DFQATT and CDR2 SNEGSKA (reference sequence). CDR3: CSARVLAGGHDEQYF. The CDR3 DNA sequence: TGCAGTGCTAGGGTACTAGCGGGGGGGCATGACGAGCAGTACTTC.

Only a few counts were recorded for this clonotype. V and J are TRBV7-2 and TRBJ1-5; tentatively, D is TRBD1 (5 bases). CDR1 and CDR2 from the germline V gene are SGHTA and FQGNSA. Trimming removed 2 bases from V and 0 bases from J, with 14 bases in between. The CDR3 spans 17 residues. CDR3 residues: CASSLQWGGNSNQPQHF. CDR3 DNA: TGTGCCAGCAGCTTACAGTGGGGGGGGAATAGCAATCAGCCCCAGCATTTT.

In its sample, this clonotype was seen a few times. CDR3 region: CASSPGLAGQGTQYF. The CDR3 DNA follows: TGTGCCAGCAGCCCGGGACTAGCGGGGCAGGGGACCCAGTACTTC. The chain couples TRBV4-2 to TRBJ2-5; 13 nucleotides line up with TRBD2. This CDR3 has 15 amino acids. Germline CDR1 and CDR2: LGHNA and YNFKEQ. V shed 4 bases, J shed 7 bases, and the junction held 6 bases outside the gene matches.

Here the CDR3 DNA reads TGTGCCAGCAGCCACCCCGGGACAGACACCTACGAGCAGTACTTC. As protein: CASSHPGTDTYEQYF. The V call is TRBV4-2, the J call TRBJ2-7, with TRBD1 identical over 7 bases. Unmatched junction bases numbered 7, after V lost 3 bases and J lost 2 bases. CDR1 is LGHNA and CDR2 is YNFKEQ in the germline V gene. The CDR3 runs 15 residues.

The CDR3 spells CSVDGGLQLSHTDTQYF. CDR3 nucleotides: TGCAGCGTTGATGGGGGGCTCCAATTATCCCACACAGATACGCAGTATTTT. The rearrangement uses TRBV29-1 and TRBJ2-3; D tentatively reads TRBD1 or TRBD2 (6 bases each). The germline V and J ends were trimmed by 3 bases and 2 bases, with 21 bases remaining between them. From germline, CDR1 is SQVTM and CDR2 ANQGSEA. The CDR3 covers 17 residues.